This is a list of T cell receptor beta chains from one sample in a study of blood T cell repertoires in COVID-19. Clones were read by immunoSEQ multiplex PCR, and TCRdb kept only the in-frame ones, dropping some. Among some 110,000 clones listed, approximately 80% were seen once. Sequencing input: peripheral blood. These receptors were collected from a woman in her seventies with acute or convalescent COVID-19. Each CDR3 is given with its conserved first and last residue. A D gene is named only where the DNA matches it firmly. Not every row has a clone size; where given, it reads once, few, many or a size class.

j_call v_call clone_size d_call cdr3_nt cdr3_aa
TRBJ1-1 TRBV25-1 . . TGTGCCAGCAGTGATACGGGAAATCGCGACACTGAAGCTTTCTTT CASSDTGNRDTEAFF
TRBJ1-2 TRBV2 . TRBD1 TGTGCCAGCCGCCCTTTCGACAGGGGCTATGGCTACACCTTC CASRPFDRGYGYTF
TRBJ1-1 TRBV2 . . TGTGCCAGCAGTAAAGAAAACAGGGAAAACACTGAAGCTTTCTTT CASSKENRENTEAFF
TRBJ2-5 TRBV11-3 . . TGTGCCAGCAGCTTGTCCTACGCCCAAGAGACCCAGTACTTC CASSLSYAQETQYF
TRBJ2-3 TRBV3-1/TRBV3-2 . . TGTGCCAGCAGCCCGACTGGGACAGATACGCAGTATTTT CASSPTGTDTQYF
TRBJ1-1 TRBV15 once TRBD1 TGTGCCACCAGCGCCGGACAGGGTTCGAGGAACACTGAAGCTTTCTTT CATSAGQGSRNTEAFF
TRBJ2-7 TRBV18 . . TGTGCCAGCTCACCCCAAGGGGCAGGAACTAAATACGAGCAGTACTTC CASSPQGAGTKYEQYF
TRBJ2-5 TRBV13 . . TGTGCCAGCAGCAGGGGACTGGAAGAGACCCAGTACTTC CASSRGLEETQYF
TRBJ1-6 TRBV27 . TRBD1 TGTGCCAGCAGCGCCGGGACAGGGGGACTTCCCCTCCACTTT CASSAGTGGLPLHF
TRBJ2-3 TRBV7-6 . TRBD2 TGTGCCAGCAGCTCTGCCCTAGCGGGGGGACCAGATACGCAGTATTTT CASSSALAGGPDTQYF
TRBJ1-5 TRBV7-2 . . TGTGCCAGCAGCGTAGGGGCGAGCAATCAGCCCCAGCATTTT CASSVGASNQPQHF
TRBJ2-5 TRBV6-2/TRBV6-3 . TRBD2 TGTGCCAGCAGTTACCCACGGGGGGGACAAGAGACCCAGTACTTC CASSYPRGGQETQYF
TRBJ2-1 TRBV15 few . TGTGCCACCCGAGATATATACCTTTCCTACAATGAGCAGTTCTTC CATRDIYLSYNEQFF
TRBJ2-3 TRBV24-1 . . TGTGCCACCTGGGCGATCCCGGGACACAGCACAGATACGCAGTATTTT CATWAIPGHSTDTQYF
TRBJ1-1 TRBV24-1 few TRBD1 TGTGCCACCAGTGTAGGGGGCAGGACTGAAGCTTTCTTT CATSVGGRTEAFF
TRBJ1-6 TRBV11-3 . . TGTGCCAGCAGTACGGGAGGGTATTCACCCCTCCACTTT CASSTGGYSPLHF
TRBJ2-5 TRBV6-2/TRBV6-3 once TRBD2 TGTGCCAGCAGTGGCCAGAGCGGGGGGGCTTACGAGACCCAGTACTTC CASSGQSGGAYETQYF
TRBJ1-3 TRBV19 . TRBD1 TGTGCCAGTAGTAAAACGACAGGGAGAAACACCATATATTTT CASSKTTGRNTIYF
TRBJ1-2 TRBV11-1 . . TGTGCCAGCAGCCGAGACAGACTGGAAGGCTACACCTTC CASSRDRLEGYTF